These 19 T cell receptor beta chains share one sample of origin, sequenced in a study of blood T cell repertoires in COVID-19. The data were produced by immunoSEQ multiplex PCR, yet TCRdb's version contains in-frame clones alone and is incomplete. In the table there are 100,000 to 150,000 clones, approximately 88% of which are singletons. Sequencing was performed on peripheral blood. These receptors were taken from a man in his fifties or sixties with acute or convalescent COVID-19.

The V gene is TRBV10-3, the J gene TRBJ1-1; no reliable D call. Trimming pared 7 bases from V and 4 bases from J, leaving 16 bases between. Germline CDR1 is ENHRY and CDR2 is SYGVKD. CDR3 length: 14 amino acids. The CDR3 loop reads CAITRAGSGTEAFF. The DNA of the CDR3 is TGTGCCATCACGAGGGCGGGCTCAGGCACTGAAGCTTTCTTT.

The J gene is TRBJ1-1, the V gene TRBV18, with TRBD1 matching over 7 bases. The junction had 12 bases not matched to a gene; V was cut back by 2 bases and J by 0 bases. This CDR3 has 18 residues. Germline V gives CDR1 KGHSH, CDR2 LQKENI. This CDR3 is CASSPNRPGTVMNTEAFF. DNA for the CDR3: TGTGCCAGCTCACCAAACCGTCCCGGGACAGTGATGAACACTGAAGCTTTCTTT.

The chain links TRBV19 to TRBJ1-3; TRBD1 is a possible D gene (6 bases). From germline, CDR1 is LNHDA and CDR2 SQIVND (reference sequence). The CDR3 is made up of 14 amino acids. Deletions cut 4 bases from V and 2 bases from J, with 9 bases between. DNA of the CDR3: TGTGCCAGTAGTACAGGGGCCGCTGGAAACACCATATATTTT. It yields the protein CASSTGAAGNTIYF.

The chain carries TRBV5-1 and TRBJ2-1; D is ambiguous. Germline V CDR1 and CDR2: SGHRS, YFSETQ. Trimming pared 6 bases from V and 8 bases from J, leaving 9 bases between. CDR3 length: 11 residues. For the CDR3, the DNA is TGCGCCAGCAAACAATCCCATGAGCAGTTCTTC. Protein product: CASKQSHEQFF.

V and J are TRBV10-3 and TRBJ2-7, with 8 bases that match TRBD1. The CDR3 loop spans 14 amino acids. Germline loops: CDR1 ENHRY, CDR2 SYGVKD. Trimming at V came to 8 bases and at J to 3 bases, leaving 9 bases not matched to a gene. The CDR3 region is CAISGRDRSYEQYF. CDR3 DNA: TGTGCCATCTCGGGCCGGGACAGGAGCTACGAGCAGTACTTC.

The chain joins TRBV20-1 to TRBJ2-5; possibly TRBD1 for D (5 bases). This CDR3 spans 11 amino acids. With 6 bases removed from V and 5 bases from J, the gap between germline ends came to 10 bases. Germline V gene sequence: CDR1 DFQATT, CDR2 SNEGSKA (reference sequence). The CDR3 DNA follows: TGCAGTGCGGACAAAGGGGAGACCCAGTACTTC. Residues: CSADKGETQYF.

The chain carries TRBV5-6 and TRBJ1-1; D call uncertain. This CDR3 has 14 residues. Germline V CDR1 and CDR2: SGHDT, YYEEEE. Trimming removed 1 base from V and 2 bases from J, with 9 bases in between. In DNA form, the CDR3 reads TGTGCCAGCAGCTTGAAGCCCTCTAACACTGAAGCTTTCTTT. This sequence encodes CASSLKPSNTEAFF.

CDR3 sequence (DNA): TGTGCCAGCAGCTTGGGGAGCGGGATGAATTTCTACGAGCAGTACTTC. Residues: CASSLGSGMNFYEQYF. The chain uses TRBV5-6 and TRBJ2-7; TRBD2 aligns across 7 bases. CDR3 length: 16 residues. V was clipped by 0 bases and J by 3 bases; unmatched bases: 9. The germline V gene has CDR1 SGHDT and CDR2 YYEEEE.

This chain uses TRBV11-2 with TRBJ1-2; D is unclear. CDR1 is SGHAT and CDR2 is FQNNGV in the germline V gene. V lost 7 bases, J lost 2 bases, and 11 bases lay in between. The CDR3 length is 13 residues. The CDR3 coding sequence is TGTGCCAGCAACACCCCAGGAAACTATGGCTACACCTTC. Protein product: CASNTPGNYGYTF.

The gene calls are TRBV6-5 and TRBJ2-7, with a weak D call TRBD1 (6 bases). CDR1 is MNHEY and CDR2 is SVGAGI in the germline V gene. The CDR3 runs to 14 residues. Trimming shortened V by 5 bases and J by 2 bases, and 13 bases separated the two germline ends. CDR3 residues: CASSTRTAAYEQYF. The CDR3 DNA sequence: TGTGCCAGCAGTACTAGGACAGCTGCCTACGAGCAGTACTTC.

The rearrangement links TRBV7-2 to TRBJ2-7, with TRBD1 matching over 8 bases. CDR1 SGHTA and CDR2 FQGNSA come from the germline V gene. The CDR3 spans 15 residues. Trimming cost V 5 bases and J 0 bases; bases outside gene matches: 6. The CDR3 region is CASSQGTGFSYEQYF. CDR3 sequence (DNA): TGTGCCAGCAGCCAGGGGACAGGCTTCTCCTACGAGCAGTACTTC.

V and J are TRBV29-1 and TRBJ2-7, with D tentatively TRBD2 (6 bases). CDR3 length: 14 residues. The germline V and J ends were trimmed by 6 bases and 2 bases, with 17 bases remaining between them. Germline assignment: CDR1 SQVTM and CDR2 ANQGSEA. In nucleotides, the CDR3 is TGCAGCGTCGCATTTGGGACTGGGCCCTACGAGCAGTACTTC. It encodes CSVAFGTGPYEQYF.

The chain combines TRBV5-6 with TRBJ1-2; D is unresolved. Germline V gives CDR1 SGHDT, CDR2 YYEEEE. The CDR3 is 12 residues long. V dropped 3 bases and J dropped 8 bases, with 11 bases sitting between them. CDR3 DNA sequence: TGTGCCAGCAGCTCAACCGCACAAGGCTACACCTTC. This gives the protein CASSSTAQGYTF.

This chain uses TRBV11-3 with TRBJ2-2, with a tentative D call TRBD1 (5 bases). This CDR3 spans 15 amino acids. Between the trimmed V and J ends, which lost 0 bases and 6 bases, there was a span of 11 bases. Germline CDR1 SGHNT, CDR2 YENEEA. The CDR3 DNA reads TGTGCCAGCAGCTTAGAATTAGGGGCGCCCGGGGAGCTGTTTTTT. Translation: CASSLELGAPGELFF.

The chain recombines TRBV5-1 with TRBJ1-5, with D tentatively TRBD1 (6 bases). Germline CDR1 SGHRS, CDR2 YFSETQ. Trimming pared 4 bases from V and 4 bases from J, leaving 12 bases between. The CDR3 spans 14 residues. The CDR3 loop is CASSPGQSNQPQHF. As DNA, the CDR3 is TGCGCCAGCAGCCCCGGACAGTCGAATCAGCCCCAGCATTTT.

This sequence joins TRBV3-1 (or the pseudogene TRBV3-2) and TRBJ1-6, with D uncertain. Germline assignment: CDR1 LGHDT and CDR2 YNNKEL (reference sequence). CDR3 size: 17 residues. The ends were cut back, 1 base at V and 5 bases at J, with 15 bases in the middle. As DNA, the CDR3 is TGTGCCAGCAGCCAAGTTTCAATGGTAGCTCATAATTCACCCCTCCACTTT. Protein product: CASSQVSMVAHNSPLHF.

V is TRBV7-2 and J is TRBJ1-2; the match to TRBD1 covers 10 bases. The CDR3 consists of 13 residues. Per germline, CDR1 SGHTA and CDR2 FQGNSA. V dropped 5 bases and J dropped 5; count of bases not matched to a gene: 2. CDR3 region: CASSQGQGYGYTF. The CDR3 region has the DNA TGTGCCAGCAGCCAGGGACAGGGGTATGGCTACACCTTC.

CDR3 in DNA: TGTGCCAGCAGCCAGGTGAGGGAGGGAGAGACCCAGTACTTC. Its translation: CASSQVREGETQYF. The chain is built from TRBV6-6 and TRBJ2-5, with 7 bases matching TRBD2. The CDR3 is 14 residues long. V lost 6 bases to trimming and J lost 4 bases; unmatched junction nucleotides: 8. Germline-derived CDR1 and CDR2 are MNHNY and SVGAGI (reference sequence).

The V and J genes are TRBV7-9 and TRBJ1-2; D ambiguous. CDR3 length: 13 residues. V shed 2 bases and J shed 6 bases, with 10 bases lying between them. CDR1 and CDR2 from the germline V gene are SEHNR and FQNEAQ (reference sequence). The CDR3 loop reads CASSLLEGDGYTF. DNA for the CDR3: TGTGCCAGCAGCTTACTAGAGGGAGATGGCTACACCTTC.